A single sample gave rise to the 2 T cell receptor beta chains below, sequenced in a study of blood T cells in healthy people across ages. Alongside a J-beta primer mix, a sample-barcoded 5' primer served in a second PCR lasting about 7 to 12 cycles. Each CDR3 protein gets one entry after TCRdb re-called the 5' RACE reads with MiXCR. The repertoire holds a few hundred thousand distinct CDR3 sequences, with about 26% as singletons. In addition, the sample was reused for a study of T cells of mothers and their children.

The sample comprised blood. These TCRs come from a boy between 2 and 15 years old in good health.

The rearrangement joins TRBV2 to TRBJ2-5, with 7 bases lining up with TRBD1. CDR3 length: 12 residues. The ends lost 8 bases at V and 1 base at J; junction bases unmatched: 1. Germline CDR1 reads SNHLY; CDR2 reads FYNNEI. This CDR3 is CASRDSQETQYF. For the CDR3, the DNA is TGTGCCAGCCGGGACAGCCAAGAGACCCAGTACTTC. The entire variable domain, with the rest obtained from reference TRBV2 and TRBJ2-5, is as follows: EPEVTQTPSHQVTQMGQEVILRCVPISNHLYFYWYRQILGQKVEFLVSFYNNEISEKSEIFDDQFSVERPDGSNFTLKIRSTKLEDSAMYFCASRDSQETQYFGPGTRLLVL.

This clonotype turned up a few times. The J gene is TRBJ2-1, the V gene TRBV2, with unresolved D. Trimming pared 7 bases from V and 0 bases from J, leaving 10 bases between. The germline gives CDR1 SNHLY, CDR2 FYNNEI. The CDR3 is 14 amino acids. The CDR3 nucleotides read TGTGCCAGCACCCCGGAGCGCTCCTACAATGAGCAGTTCTTC. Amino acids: CASTPERSYNEQFF.